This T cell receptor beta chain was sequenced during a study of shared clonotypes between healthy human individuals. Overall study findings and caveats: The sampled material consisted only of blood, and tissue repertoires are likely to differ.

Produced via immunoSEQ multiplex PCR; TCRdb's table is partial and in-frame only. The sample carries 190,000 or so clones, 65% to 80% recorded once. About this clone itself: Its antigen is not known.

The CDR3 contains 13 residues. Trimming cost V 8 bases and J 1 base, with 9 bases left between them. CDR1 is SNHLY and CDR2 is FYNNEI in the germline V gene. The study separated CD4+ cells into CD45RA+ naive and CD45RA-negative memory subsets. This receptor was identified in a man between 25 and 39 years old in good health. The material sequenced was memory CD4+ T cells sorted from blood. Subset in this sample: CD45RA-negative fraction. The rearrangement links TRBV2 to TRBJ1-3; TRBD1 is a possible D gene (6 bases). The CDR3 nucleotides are TGTGCCAGCTCCCAGGGGTCTGGAAACACCATATATTTT. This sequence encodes CASSQGSGNTIYF.